This T cell receptor (beta chain) was captured in a study of blood T cell repertoires in COVID-19. Study background: Both acute and convalescent COVID-19 samples were obtained from the United States, Italy and Spain. Sources were T cells, B-cell-depleted T cells, or PBMCs; the material itself was cDNA or gDNA.

The CDR3 has 13 amino acids. Germline V gene sequence: CDR1 LNHDA, CDR2 SQIVND (reference sequence). V was cut by 3 bases and J by 8 bases, with 13 bases left in between. Per the original data handling: From reference gene primer amplification, estimates of nucleated cell counts were derived. Some clones are missing from TCRdb's copy, which holds only in-frame ones; the method was immunoSEQ multiplex PCR. V and J calls and clone size come straight from that table; D and trimming were deduced from the DNA. The sample holds about 41,000 clones; 83% are singletons and the top ten take just under 45%. Within the sample, this clone is medium-sized.

Specimen: peripheral blood. The origin of this receptor is a woman aged 80 or over with active or convalescent COVID-19. The V and J genes are TRBV19 and TRBJ1-1, with D unclear. CDR3 sequence reads: CASSISAGMEAFF. CDR3 coding DNA: TGTGCCAGTAGTATCTCGGCGGGAATGGAAGCTTTCTTT.